A single sample gave rise to the 32 T cell receptor beta chains below, sequenced in a study of OX40 agonist ivuxolimab in advanced cancers. Produced via immunoSEQ multiplex PCR; TCRdb's table is partial and in-frame only. This sample has more than 80,000 clones; about 90% occur once, and the top ten carry about 1.6%. Here the sequenced sample was CD4+ or CD8+ T cells sorted from blood, taken in a trial of the OX40 agonist ivuxolimab. The origin of the receptors is an adult with an advanced solid tumor such as melanoma, head and neck, liver or kidney cancer.

The rearrangement uses TRBV5-1 and TRBJ1-1; no clear D. Trimming removed 7 bases at V and 1 base at J, with 14 bases between. The CDR3 consists of 14 residues. Germline-derived CDR1 and CDR2 are SGHRS and YFSETQ. The CDR3 bases are TGCGCCAGCTCCTGGAACGTAGAGAACACTGAAGCTTTCTTT. It codes for CASSWNVENTEAFF. Full variable domain (rest looked up from reference TRBV5-1 and TRBJ1-1): KAGVTQTPRYLIKTRGQQVTLSCSPISGHRSVSWYQQTPGQGLQFLFEYFSETQRNKGNFPGRFSGRQFSNSRSEMNVSTLELGDSALYLCASSWNVENTEAFFGQGTRLTVV.

This chain uses TRBV28 with TRBJ2-1; TRBD2 agrees at 8 bases. V gave up 3 bases and J gave up 4 bases; unmatched junction bases: 5. In germline, CDR1 is MDHEN, CDR2 SYDVKM. The CDR3 is 15 residues long. The CDR3 DNA reads TGTGCCAGCAGTTTGGTAGCGGGGAAATACAATGAGCAGTTCTTC. Residues: CASSLVAGKYNEQFF.

The gene calls are TRBV10-3 and TRBJ1-1, with TRBD1 as a possible D gene (6 bases). Between the trimmed V and J ends, which lost 0 bases and 0 bases, there was a span of 8 bases. The CDR3 is made up of 15 amino acids. Looked up from germline, CDR1 is ENHRY and CDR2 is SYGVKD. The CDR3 DNA follows: TGTGCCATCAGTGAGTCGAGGGGGGTGAACACTGAAGCTTTCTTT. Its protein is CAISESRGVNTEAFF.

The gene calls are TRBV7-2 and TRBJ2-2, with D unclear. The CDR3 loop spans 15 amino acids. The V and J ends lost 2 bases and 5 bases respectively, with 12 bases between them. The germline gives CDR1 SGHTA, CDR2 FQGNSA. This chain's CDR3 is CASSLHRPPTGELFF. The CDR3, as DNA: TGTGCCAGCAGCTTACACAGACCCCCGACCGGGGAGCTGTTTTTT.

The chain uses TRBV5-1 and TRBJ2-7; no reliable D call. Germline lookup yields CDR1 SGHRS and CDR2 YFSETQ. This CDR3 region has 15 residues. V dropped 0 bases and J dropped 3 bases, with 13 bases sitting between them. The CDR3 nucleotides are TGCGCCAGCAGCTTGGATGACCCACTAATCTACGAGCAGTACTTC. Encoded protein: CASSLDDPLIYEQYF.

The chain uses TRBV28 and TRBJ1-1; 11 bases align to TRBD1. Germline V gives CDR1 MDHEN, CDR2 SYDVKM. The CDR3 sequence is 15 residues long. V dropped 2 bases and J dropped 1; count of bases not matched to a gene: 0. The CDR3 bases are TGTGCCAGCAGTTTAGGGACAGGGGGGAACACTGAAGCTTTCTTT. Translation: CASSLGTGGNTEAFF.

This chain uses TRBV5-1 with TRBJ2-3, with D possibly matching TRBD2 (6 bases). Germline lookup yields CDR1 SGHRS and CDR2 YFSETQ. V was clipped by 4 bases and J by 2 bases, with 17 bases between them. This CDR3 has 16 amino acids. The DNA for the CDR3 is TGCGCCAGCAGCCGCCAGGGAGGAACTTTCACAGATACGCAGTATTTT. This sequence encodes CASSRQGGTFTDTQYF.

The chain links TRBV7-3 to TRBJ2-1; a weak D match, TRBD1 (5 bases). The CDR3 is 14 amino acids. CDR1 and CDR2 (germline): SGHTA, FQGTGA. Trimming took 5 bases from V and 9 from J, leaving 17 bases between them. In DNA form, the CDR3 reads TGTGCCAGCAGCCCCATTCCCAGGGTGGGTGAGCAGTTCTTC. This sequence encodes CASSPIPRVGEQFF.

The gene calls are TRBV5-8 and TRBJ1-1; D uncertain. Deletions cut 0 bases from V and 10 bases from J, with 10 bases between. Germline CDR1 is SGHTS and CDR2 is YDEGEE. The CDR3 loop spans 12 amino acids. CDR3 sequence: CASSLVGSGAFF. Written as DNA, the CDR3 is TGTGCCAGCAGCTTGGTCGGGTCAGGAGCTTTCTTT.

The chain is built from TRBV5-1 and TRBJ1-5; D not certain. Germline V lookup: CDR1 SGHRS, CDR2 YFSETQ. Trimming cost V 2 bases and J 7 bases, with 7 bases left between them. This CDR3 has 12 residues. The CDR3 is CASSFQDQPQHF. CDR3 nucleotide sequence: TGCGCCAGCAGCTTCCAGGACCAGCCCCAGCATTTT.

This rearrangement joins TRBV5-1 to TRBJ2-5; D perhaps matches TRBD2 (5 bases). The germline CDR1 and CDR2 sequences are SGHRS and YFSETQ. Trimming removed 4 bases from V and 5 bases from J, with 18 bases in between. This CDR3 is built from 15 residues. CDR3 sequence reads: CASSTGLGVGETQYF. The CDR3 region has the DNA TGCGCCAGCAGCACCGGACTCGGAGTCGGGGAGACCCAGTACTTC. Using reference TRBV5-1 and TRBJ2-5 for the parts outside the CDR3, the full variable domain is KAGVTQTPRYLIKTRGQQVTLSCSPISGHRSVSWYQQTPGQGLQFLFEYFSETQRNKGNFPGRFSGRQFSNSRSEMNVSTLELGDSALYLCASSTGLGVGETQYFGPGTRLLVL.

J is TRBJ2-1 and V is TRBV18, with 13 bases matching TRBD2. V gave up 5 bases and J gave up 8 bases; unmatched junction bases: 9. CDR1 and CDR2 (germline): KGHSH, LQKENI. The CDR3 is 16 residues long. For the CDR3, the DNA is TGTGCCAGCTCATCATCCTGGACTAGCGGGAGCTATGAGCAGTTCTTC. Amino acids: CASSSSWTSGSYEQFF.

The gene calls are TRBV28 and TRBJ2-7; perhaps D is TRBD1 or TRBD2 (5 bases each). Trimming left V 5 bases short and J 2 bases short, with 22 bases between. The CDR3 contains 17 residues. Per germline, CDR1 MDHEN and CDR2 SYDVKM. The CDR3 protein is CASSPRDASGHPYEQYF. DNA of the CDR3: TGTGCCAGCAGTCCCAGGGATGCGAGCGGTCACCCCTACGAGCAGTACTTC.

This chain joins TRBV5-5 and TRBJ2-1; the D gene is possibly TRBD1 (5 bases). Deletions cut 4 bases from V and 2 bases from J, with 10 bases between. This CDR3 contains 14 residues. Germline CDR1 reads SGHKS; CDR2 reads YYEKEE (reference sequence). The CDR3: CASSPRQTYNEQFF. As DNA, the CDR3 is TGTGCCAGCAGCCCTCGACAGACCTACAATGAGCAGTTCTTC.

CDR3 coding DNA: TGTGCCAGCAGCCGAACCCAGCAGGCCCCCTACGAGCAGTACTTC. As protein: CASSRTQQAPYEQYF. The genes are TRBV14 and TRBJ2-7; D is unclear. Per germline, CDR1 SGHDN and CDR2 FVKESK. The CDR3 is made up of 15 amino acids. V was pared by 4 bases and J by 2 bases, with 15 bases between.

The chain carries TRBV7-9 and TRBJ2-3, with 7 bases identical to TRBD2. Per germline, CDR1 SEHNR and CDR2 FQNEAQ (reference sequence). This CDR3 spans 16 amino acids. J was trimmed by 0 bases and V by 1 base; bases with no gene match: 4. CDR3 DNA: TGTGCCAGCAGCTTAGTTCTTAGCGGGAGCACAGATACGCAGTATTTT. Translating gives CASSLVLSGSTDTQYF.

The chain links TRBV5-1 to TRBJ2-5; D is possibly TRBD1 or TRBD2 (5 bases each). Germline V gene lookup returns CDR1 SGHRS and CDR2 YFSETQ. The ends were cut back, 4 bases at V and 5 bases at J, with 15 bases in the middle. The CDR3 runs to 14 residues. The CDR3 reads CASSHGANGETQYF. In nucleotides, the CDR3 is TGCGCCAGCAGCCACGGGGCTAACGGGGAGACCCAGTACTTC.

V usage is TRBV4-2 and J usage is TRBJ2-5; D may be TRBD2 (5 bases). This CDR3 contains 15 residues. The V end was cut by 0 bases, the J end by 1 base, with 9 bases between. Germline V gives CDR1 LGHNA, CDR2 YNFKEQ. The CDR3 is CASSQEGTSQETQYF. CDR3 coding DNA: TGTGCCAGCAGCCAAGAAGGAACTAGCCAAGAGACCCAGTACTTC.

The rearrangement links TRBV6-1 to TRBJ2-5, with no clear D. This CDR3 has 15 amino acids. V lost 8 bases to trimming and J lost 1 base, with 17 bases between them. Germline CDR1 is MNHNS and CDR2 is SASEGT. The CDR3 loop reads CASLFVVGRQETQYF. The CDR3 nucleotides are TGTGCCAGCTTATTTGTGGTGGGCCGCCAAGAGACCCAGTACTTC.

The CDR3 loop reads CASSLGVRTNYGYTF. CDR3 nucleotide sequence: TGTGCCAGCAGTTTAGGGGTCCGAACTAACTATGGCTACACCTTC. V usage is TRBV28 and J usage is TRBJ1-2; unclear D gene. Germline values: CDR1 MDHEN, CDR2 SYDVKM. The CDR3 length is 15 residues. Trimming removed 2 bases at V and 0 bases at J, with 10 bases between.

The chain couples TRBV7-2 to TRBJ2-7, with D possibly TRBD2 on 6 matching bases. The V end lost 3 bases, the J end lost 2 bases, and 11 bases lay between the germline ends. Germline V gene lookup returns CDR1 SGHTA and CDR2 FQGNSA. CDR3 length: 14 residues. Written as DNA, the CDR3 is TGTGCCAGCAGCTTGGGGGGTTCGGCCTACGAGCAGTACTTC. This gives the protein CASSLGGSAYEQYF.

The V call is TRBV7-2, the J call TRBJ2-5; D remains unclear. The CDR3 covers 15 residues. Trimming cost V 1 base and J 2 bases, with 11 bases left between them. Germline V lookup: CDR1 SGHTA, CDR2 FQGNSA. CDR3 bases: TGTGCCAGCAGCTTAGGTTTTGACTTTCAAGAGACCCAGTACTTC. This gives the protein CASSLGFDFQETQYF.

This chain connects TRBV27 to TRBJ2-2, with D unclear. Germline assignment: CDR1 MNHEY and CDR2 SMNVEV (reference sequence). V lost 3 bases and J 4 bases, leaving 12 bases between the germline ends. This CDR3 region has 15 residues. The CDR3 DNA reads TGTGCCAGCAGTTTGGAAGGGTTGGGCACCGGGGAGCTGTTTTTT. Translating gives CASSLEGLGTGELFF.

The chain couples TRBV28 to TRBJ2-6, with unresolved D. Germline V gene sequence: CDR1 MDHEN, CDR2 SYDVKM. CDR3 length: 15 amino acids. V was clipped by 6 bases and J by 0 bases, with 9 bases between them. The CDR3 DNA reads TGTGCCAGCAGCAAATGGAGCTCTGGGGCCAACGTCCTGACTTTC. Amino acid sequence: CASSKWSSGANVLTF. Complete variable domain (other parts from reference TRBV28 and TRBJ2-6): DVKVTQSSRYLVKRTGEKVFLECVQDMDHENMFWYRQDPGLGLRLIYFSYDVKMKEKGDIPEGYSVSREKKERFSLILESASTNQTSMYLCASSKWSSGANVLTFGAGSRLTVL.

The genes are TRBV6-1 and TRBJ1-6; D may be TRBD1 (5 bases). V gave up 1 base and J gave up 10 bases, with 17 bases separating them. Germline V gene sequence: CDR1 MNHNS, CDR2 SASEGT. The CDR3 is made up of 16 amino acids. The CDR3: CASSEVGPGNRSPLHF. DNA of the CDR3: TGTGCCAGCAGTGAAGTCGGCCCAGGGAACCGATCACCCCTCCACTTT.

The CDR3 nucleotides are TGTGCCAGCTCACCTACCGTCTCCCGGGGAACTGAAGCTTTCTTT. Its translation is CASSPTVSRGTEAFF. This chain joins TRBV18 and TRBJ1-1; no reliable D call. V gave up 3 bases and J gave up 5 bases, with 16 bases separating them. CDR3 length equals 15 residues. From germline, CDR1 is KGHSH and CDR2 LQKENI.

This chain uses TRBV11-3 with TRBJ2-1; 11 positions match TRBD2. Germline loops: CDR1 SGHNT, CDR2 YENEEA. The CDR3 runs 16 residues. Trimming at V came to 0 bases and at J to 6 bases, leaving 4 bases not matched to a gene. The CDR3 region is CASSLEETSGINEQFF. The CDR3 DNA is TGTGCCAGCAGCTTAGAGGAGACTAGCGGGATCAATGAGCAGTTCTTC.

The genes are TRBV30 and TRBJ1-4; tentative D call: TRBD1 (6 bases). Trimming stripped 0 bases from V and 3 bases from J, with 8 bases between. This CDR3 is 14 amino acids long. Germline V gene lookup returns CDR1 GTSNPN and CDR2 SVGIG (reference sequence). This CDR3 reads CAWSVRGPNEKLFF. Here the CDR3 DNA reads TGTGCCTGGAGTGTCCGGGGGCCTAATGAAAAACTGTTTTTT.

The V gene is TRBV5-4, the J gene TRBJ1-5, with D possibly matching TRBD1 (5 bases). Trimming removed 4 bases at V and 5 bases at J, with 16 bases between. CDR1 is SGHNT, CDR2 YYREEE, per germline (reference sequence). The CDR3 totals 15 residues. CDR3 region: CASSPGGGFDQPQHF. In DNA, the CDR3 is TGTGCCAGCAGCCCCGGGGGGGGGTTCGATCAGCCCCAGCATTTT.

The chain has TRBV18 and TRBJ2-7; perhaps TRBD1 as D (5 bases). V shed 1 base and J shed 8 bases, with 15 bases lying between them. Germline V CDR1 and CDR2: KGHSH, LQKENI. This CDR3 comprises 14 residues. CDR3 region: CASSPLQDIVKQYF. CDR3 in DNA: TGTGCCAGCTCACCACTTCAGGACATAGTTAAGCAGTACTTC.

The CDR3 nucleotides read TGTGCCAGCAGCAAGGGGCAAAAACTGTTTTTT. It codes for CASSKGQKLFF. The V gene is TRBV28, the J gene TRBJ1-4; D might be TRBD1 (5 bases). V lost 6 bases and J 9 bases, leaving 8 bases between the germline ends. The CDR3 extends over 11 amino acids. Germline loops: CDR1 MDHEN, CDR2 SYDVKM.

V and J are TRBV4-3 and TRBJ2-1, with 13 nucleotides matching TRBD2. This CDR3 has 22 residues. After removal of 0 bases from V and 0 bases from J, the junction contained 14 bases not matched to a gene. The germline V gene encodes CDR1 LGHNA and CDR2 YSLEER. The CDR3 region is CASSQEVWTSGSIPSSYNEQFF. CDR3 DNA: TGCGCCAGCAGCCAAGAAGTATGGACTAGCGGGAGTATCCCTAGCTCCTACAATGAGCAGTTCTTC.